The entry that follows covers one T cell receptor (beta chain) sequence. TCRdb recomputed calls from the RT-PCR reads with MiXCR, one row per CDR3 protein. The sample lists more than 600,000 distinct CDR3 sequences, 14% occurring once. The V gene end was trimmed by 2 bases and the J gene end by 8 bases; junction bases not matched to a gene: 7. This CDR3 spans 15 amino acids. The germline V gene has CDR1 MDHEN and CDR2 SYDVKM. The TCR comes from a female donor in good health, serving as a healthy control. The chain employs TRBV28 and TRBJ1-4, with TRBD1 identical over 8 bases. Sample: memory CD4+ T cells from blood. In DNA, the CDR3 is TGTGCCAGCAGTTTAATCGGGCAGGGGGCCGAAAAACTGTTTTTT. Translating gives CASSLIGQGAEKLFF.